The source of this T cell receptor (beta chain) is a study of cytomegalovirus exposure and HLA in healthy donors. PCR used 60 Vbeta primers and 13 Jbeta primers. Clones were sequenced by immunoSEQ multiplex PCR, and TCRdb holds only the in-frame ones, with some missing. This repertoire includes tens of thousands of clones. Unmatched junction bases numbered 5, after V lost 4 bases and J lost 0 bases. CDR3 length: 16 residues. Germline values: CDR1 SGDLS, CDR2 YYNGEE. The chain joins TRBV9 to TRBJ2-3; 10 bases match TRBD2. What was sequenced was PBMCs. The source is a female donor in good health and CMV-seronegative. The CDR3 DNA reads as TGTGCCAGCAGCCAAACTAGCGGGGCTAGCACAGATACGCAGTATTTT. It codes for CASSQTSGASTDTQYF.